What follows is one T cell receptor (beta chain) and its context. This clonotype came up many times. The target of this receptor is not known. No base qualities exist here, and no much larger clone lies one base off it. A case-control design nested within a healthcare worker cohort in London, UK, was used, with weekly nasopharyngeal swab PCR tests and blood sampling performed. Between 23 and 31 March 2020, the week of the UK lockdown, healthcare workers were enrolled and then followed up weekly for as long as 16 weeks. This sample stems from a study of early T cells in non-severe SARS-CoV-2 infection (dated by TCRdb to the early 2020s). Regarding the research as a whole: TCR sequencing used bulk RNA from unsorted whole blood, so alpha and beta chains could not be paired.

The protocol used for the library was 5' RACE. Sequenced using a NextSeq 500. Unique molecular identifiers were attached to individual cDNA molecules in the TCR library protocol so that sequencing error and PCR bias could be corrected. Both TCR alpha and beta chains were sequenced, and tight co-correlation was observed between alpha and beta sequence abundances in each sample. The authors' analysis ran thus. Decombinator V4 was used to perform V gene, J gene and CDR3 annotation of TCR sequences. TCRs were defined as expanded if a significant change between any two time points was detected under a Poisson model with p below 0.0001. TCR abundances were normalised to the total number of TCRs sequenced per sample and expressed as counts per million. MAIT TCRs were defined by TRAV1-2 paired with TRAJ12, TRAJ20 or TRAJ33, and iNKT TCRs by TRAV10 paired with TRAJ18. VDJdb, accessed on 1 November 2021, was searched for TCRs annotated for CMV, EBV and SARS-CoV-2, and TCRs annotated for more than one antigen were excluded. TCRdb itself trimmed the public reads at Q25 with fastp, ran MiXCR and retained productive beta chains. Duplicate CDR3 protein sequences are folded into a single record with the most common DNA and genes. The V and J calls were determined by TCRdb, not by the authors. The table for this sample lists about 70,000 distinct CDR3 sequences; around 5% of them were counted only once. Of the sample, 7.3% falls within the top ten clones.

V and J lose 1 base and 4 bases, and a span of 1 base separates them. From the cysteine up to the phenylalanine, the CDR3 has a length of 11 residues. The retained sequence is limited to the CDR3, 33 bases, with the frame set at the first base. Results and caveats for the whole study, not just this receptor: VDJdb matching was skewed toward anti-spike CD8 responses and likely underestimated virus-specific expansions by missing private and CD4 specificities.

The sequence joins TRBV12-3 or TRBV12-4 to TRBJ1-2; the D gene is unclear. The receptor comes from an adult who was a healthcare worker with PCR-confirmed SARS-CoV-2 infection or an uninfected control (not recorded which). The sample here was whole blood, taken at baseline. The nucleotide sequence reads as follows: TGTGCCAGCAGTTTAGGCTATGGCTACACCTTC. Its protein product is CASSLGYGYTF.